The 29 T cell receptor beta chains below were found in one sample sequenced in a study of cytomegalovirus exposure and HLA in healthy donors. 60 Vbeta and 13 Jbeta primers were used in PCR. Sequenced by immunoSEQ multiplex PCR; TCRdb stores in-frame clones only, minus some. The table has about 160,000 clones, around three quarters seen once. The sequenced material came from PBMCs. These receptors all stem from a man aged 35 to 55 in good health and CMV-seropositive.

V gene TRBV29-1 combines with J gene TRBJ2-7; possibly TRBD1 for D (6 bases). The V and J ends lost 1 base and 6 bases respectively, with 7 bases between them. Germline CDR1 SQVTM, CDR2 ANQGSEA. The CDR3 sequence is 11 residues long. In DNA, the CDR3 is TGCAGCGTTGAAGGCAGGGGCGAGCAGTACTTC. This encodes CSVEGRGEQYF.

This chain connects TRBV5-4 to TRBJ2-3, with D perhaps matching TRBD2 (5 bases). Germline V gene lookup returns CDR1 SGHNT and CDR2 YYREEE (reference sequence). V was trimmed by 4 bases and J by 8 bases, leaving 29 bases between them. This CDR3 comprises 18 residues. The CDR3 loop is CASSAGLGVSNGFGTQYF. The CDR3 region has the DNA TGTGCCAGCAGCGCCGGCCTGGGAGTTAGTAACGGGTTTGGTACGCAGTATTTT.

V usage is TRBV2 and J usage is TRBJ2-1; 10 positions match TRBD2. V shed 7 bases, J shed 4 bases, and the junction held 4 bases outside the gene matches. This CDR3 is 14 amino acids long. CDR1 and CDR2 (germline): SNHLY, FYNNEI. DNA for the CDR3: TGTGCCAGCACACTAGCGGGAAGGTACAATGAGCAGTTCTTC. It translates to CASTLAGRYNEQFF.

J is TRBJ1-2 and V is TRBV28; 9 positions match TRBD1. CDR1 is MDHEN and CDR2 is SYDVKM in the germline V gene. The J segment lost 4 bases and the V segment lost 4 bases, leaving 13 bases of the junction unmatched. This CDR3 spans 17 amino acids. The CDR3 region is CASSYGQGLGTGYGYTF. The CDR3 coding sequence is TGTGCCAGCAGTTACGGACAGGGGTTGGGTACAGGCTATGGCTACACCTTC.

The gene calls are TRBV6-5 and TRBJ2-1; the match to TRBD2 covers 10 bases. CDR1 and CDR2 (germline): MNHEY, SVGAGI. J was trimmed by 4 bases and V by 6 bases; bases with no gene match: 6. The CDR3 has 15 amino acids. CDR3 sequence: CASRPTSGEYNEQFF. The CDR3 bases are TGTGCCAGCAGACCTACTAGCGGGGAGTACAATGAGCAGTTCTTC.

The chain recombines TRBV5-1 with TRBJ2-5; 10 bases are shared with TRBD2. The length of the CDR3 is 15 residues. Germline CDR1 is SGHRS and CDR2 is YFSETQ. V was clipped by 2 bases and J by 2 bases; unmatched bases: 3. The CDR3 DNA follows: TGCGCCAGCAGCTTAGGACTAGCGGAACAAGAGACCCAGTACTTC. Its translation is CASSLGLAEQETQYF.

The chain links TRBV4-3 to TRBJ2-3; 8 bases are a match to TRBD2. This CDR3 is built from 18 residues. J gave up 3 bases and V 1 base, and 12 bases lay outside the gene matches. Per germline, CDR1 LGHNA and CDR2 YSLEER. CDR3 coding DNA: TGCGCCAGCAGCCAAGGGGGAAGCGGGAGCCTCGGGACAGATACGCAGTATTTT. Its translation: CASSQGGSGSLGTDTQYF.

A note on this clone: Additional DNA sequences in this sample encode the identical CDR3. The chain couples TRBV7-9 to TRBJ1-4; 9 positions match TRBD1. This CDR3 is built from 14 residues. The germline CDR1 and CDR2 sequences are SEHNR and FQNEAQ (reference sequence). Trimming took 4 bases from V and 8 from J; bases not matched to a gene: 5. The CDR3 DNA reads TGTGCCAGCAGCTCCGGACAGGGGCGAGAAAAACTGTTTTTT. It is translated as CASSSGQGREKLFF.

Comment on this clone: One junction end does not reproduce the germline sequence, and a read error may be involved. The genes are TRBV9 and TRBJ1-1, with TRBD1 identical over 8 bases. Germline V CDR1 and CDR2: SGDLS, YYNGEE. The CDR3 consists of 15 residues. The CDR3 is CASSSSGGLKTEAFF. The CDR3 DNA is TGTGCCAGCAGCTCATCAGGGGGCTTGAAAACTGAAGCTTTCTTT.

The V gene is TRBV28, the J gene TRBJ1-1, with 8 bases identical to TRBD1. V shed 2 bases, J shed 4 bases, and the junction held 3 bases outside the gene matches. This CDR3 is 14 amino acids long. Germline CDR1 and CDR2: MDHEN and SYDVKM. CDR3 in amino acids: CASSLVQGGTEAFF. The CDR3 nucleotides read TGTGCCAGCAGTTTAGTACAGGGGGGCACTGAAGCTTTCTTT.

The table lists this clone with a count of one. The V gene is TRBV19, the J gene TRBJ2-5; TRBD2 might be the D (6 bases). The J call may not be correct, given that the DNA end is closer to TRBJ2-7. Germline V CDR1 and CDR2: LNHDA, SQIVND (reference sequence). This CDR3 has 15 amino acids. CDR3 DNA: TGTGCCAGTAGTATAGACAACGGGAGTGGCTACGAGCAGTACTTC. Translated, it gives CASSIDNGSGYEQYF.

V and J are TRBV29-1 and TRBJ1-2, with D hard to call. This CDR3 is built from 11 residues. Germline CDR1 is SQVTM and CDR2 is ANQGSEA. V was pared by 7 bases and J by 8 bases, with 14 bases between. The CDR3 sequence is CSEYSSAGYTF. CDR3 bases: TGCAGCGAATATAGTAGTGCCGGCTACACCTTC.

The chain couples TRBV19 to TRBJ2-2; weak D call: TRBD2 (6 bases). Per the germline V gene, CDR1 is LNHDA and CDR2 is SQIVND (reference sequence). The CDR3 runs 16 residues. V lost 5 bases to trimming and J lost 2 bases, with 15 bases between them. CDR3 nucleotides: TGTGCCAGTAGTTTATTAGGGACTGTCAACACCGGGGAGCTGTTTTTT. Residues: CASSLLGTVNTGELFF.

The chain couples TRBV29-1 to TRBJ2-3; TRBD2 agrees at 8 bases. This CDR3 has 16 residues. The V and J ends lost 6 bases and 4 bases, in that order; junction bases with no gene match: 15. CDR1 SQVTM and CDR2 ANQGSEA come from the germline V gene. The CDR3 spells CSVDPWSGRGADTQYF. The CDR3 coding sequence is TGCAGCGTCGACCCGTGGAGCGGGAGAGGCGCAGATACGCAGTATTTT.

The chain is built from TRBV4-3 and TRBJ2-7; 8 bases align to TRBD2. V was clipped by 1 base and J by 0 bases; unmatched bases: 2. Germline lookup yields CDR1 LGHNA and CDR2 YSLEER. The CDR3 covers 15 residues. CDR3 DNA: TGCGCCAGCAGCCAAGGTAGCGGGAACTCCTACGAGCAGTACTTC. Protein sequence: CASSQGSGNSYEQYF.

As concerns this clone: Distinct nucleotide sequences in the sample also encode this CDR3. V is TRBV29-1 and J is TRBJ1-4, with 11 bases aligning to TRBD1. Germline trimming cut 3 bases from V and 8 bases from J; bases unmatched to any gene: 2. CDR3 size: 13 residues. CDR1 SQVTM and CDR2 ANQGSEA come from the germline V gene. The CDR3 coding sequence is TGCAGCGTTGAGGACAGGGGGCGGGAAAAACTGTTTTTT. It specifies CSVEDRGREKLFF.

The CDR3 here is CASSGELTGELFF. The CDR3 DNA sequence: TGTGCCAGCAGTGGGGAGTTGACGGGGGAGCTGTTTTTT. This chain connects TRBV2 to TRBJ2-2, with D possibly being TRBD2 (5 bases). V gave up 4 bases and J gave up 8 bases, with 11 bases separating them. The CDR3 is 13 residues long. Per germline, CDR1 SNHLY and CDR2 FYNNEI.

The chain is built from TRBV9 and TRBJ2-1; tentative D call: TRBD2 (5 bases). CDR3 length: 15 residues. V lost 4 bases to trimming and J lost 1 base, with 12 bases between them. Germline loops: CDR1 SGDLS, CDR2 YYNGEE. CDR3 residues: CASSLNGGSYNEQFF. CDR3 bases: TGTGCCAGCAGCCTGAACGGAGGTTCCTACAATGAGCAGTTCTTC.

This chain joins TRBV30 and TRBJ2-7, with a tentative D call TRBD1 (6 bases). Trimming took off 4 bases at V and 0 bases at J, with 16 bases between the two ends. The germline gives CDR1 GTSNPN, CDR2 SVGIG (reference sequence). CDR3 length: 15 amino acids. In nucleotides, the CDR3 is TGTGCCTGGAAGATCCCCGGGACATACTCCTACGAGCAGTACTTC. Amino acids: CAWKIPGTYSYEQYF.

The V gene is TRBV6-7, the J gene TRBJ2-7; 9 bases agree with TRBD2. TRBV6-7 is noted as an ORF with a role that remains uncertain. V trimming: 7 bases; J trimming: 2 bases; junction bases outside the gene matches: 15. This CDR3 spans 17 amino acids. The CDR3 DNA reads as TGTGCCAGCACCTTCGCCCTAGCGGGACCTTTACCCTACGAGCAGTACTTC. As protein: CASTFALAGPLPYEQYF.

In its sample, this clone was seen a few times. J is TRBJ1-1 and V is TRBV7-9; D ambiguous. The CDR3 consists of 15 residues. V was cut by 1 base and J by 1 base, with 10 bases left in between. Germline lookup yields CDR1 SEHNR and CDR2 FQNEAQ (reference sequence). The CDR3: CASSLVGGRNTEAFF. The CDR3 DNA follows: TGTGCCAGCAGCTTAGTTGGCGGGAGGAACACTGAAGCTTTCTTT. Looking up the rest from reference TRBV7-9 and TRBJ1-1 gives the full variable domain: DTGVSQNPRHKITKRGQNVTFRCDPISEHNRLYWYRQTLGQGPEFLTYFQNEAQLEKSRLLSDRFSAERPKGSFSTLEIQRTEQGDSAMYLCASSLVGGRNTEAFFGQGTRLTVV.

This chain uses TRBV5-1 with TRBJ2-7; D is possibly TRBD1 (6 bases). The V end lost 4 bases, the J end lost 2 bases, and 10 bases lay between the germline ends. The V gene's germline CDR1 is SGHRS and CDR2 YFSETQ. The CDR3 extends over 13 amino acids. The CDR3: CASSARQAYEQYF. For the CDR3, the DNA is TGCGCCAGCAGCGCACGACAGGCCTACGAGCAGTACTTC.

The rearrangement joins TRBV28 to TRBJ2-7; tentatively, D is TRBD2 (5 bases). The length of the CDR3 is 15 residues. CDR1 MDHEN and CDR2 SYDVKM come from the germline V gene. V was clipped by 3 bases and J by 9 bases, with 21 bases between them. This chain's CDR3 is CASSLLAPQRVVQYF. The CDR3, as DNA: TGTGCCAGCAGTTTGCTAGCCCCCCAACGGGTCGTGCAGTACTTC.

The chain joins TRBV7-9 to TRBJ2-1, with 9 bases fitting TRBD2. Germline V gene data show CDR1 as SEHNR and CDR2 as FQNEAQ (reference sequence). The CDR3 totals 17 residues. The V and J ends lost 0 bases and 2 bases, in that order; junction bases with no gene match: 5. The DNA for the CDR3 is TGTGCCAGCAGCTTAGCTAGCGGGAGTTTCACCTACAATGAGCAGTTCTTC. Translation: CASSLASGSFTYNEQFF.

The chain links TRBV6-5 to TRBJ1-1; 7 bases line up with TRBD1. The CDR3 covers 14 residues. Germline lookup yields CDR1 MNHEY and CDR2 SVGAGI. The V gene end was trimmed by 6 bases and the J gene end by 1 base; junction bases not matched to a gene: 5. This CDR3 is CASSRDRANTEAFF. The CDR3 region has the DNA TGTGCCAGCAGCCGAGACAGGGCGAACACTGAAGCTTTCTTT.

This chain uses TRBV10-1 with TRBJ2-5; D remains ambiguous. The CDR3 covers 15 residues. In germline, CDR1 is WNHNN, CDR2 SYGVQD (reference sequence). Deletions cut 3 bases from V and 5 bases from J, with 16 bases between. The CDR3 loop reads CASSDYSEGEETQYF. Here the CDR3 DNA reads TGCGCCAGCAGTGACTATTCCGAAGGAGAGGAGACCCAGTACTTC.

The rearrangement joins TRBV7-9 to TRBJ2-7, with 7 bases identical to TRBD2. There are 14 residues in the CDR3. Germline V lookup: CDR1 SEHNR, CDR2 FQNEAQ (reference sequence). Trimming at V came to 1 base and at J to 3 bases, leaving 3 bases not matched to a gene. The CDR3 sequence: CASSLGGTNYEQYF. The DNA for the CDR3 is TGTGCCAGCAGCTTAGGAGGGACTAACTACGAGCAGTACTTC.

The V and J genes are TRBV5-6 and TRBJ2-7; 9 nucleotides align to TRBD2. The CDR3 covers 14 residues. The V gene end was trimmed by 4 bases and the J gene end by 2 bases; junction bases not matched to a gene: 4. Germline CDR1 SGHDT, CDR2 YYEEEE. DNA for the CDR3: TGTGCCAGCAGCGATAGCGGGAGAGCCTACGAGCAGTACTTC. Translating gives CASSDSGRAYEQYF.

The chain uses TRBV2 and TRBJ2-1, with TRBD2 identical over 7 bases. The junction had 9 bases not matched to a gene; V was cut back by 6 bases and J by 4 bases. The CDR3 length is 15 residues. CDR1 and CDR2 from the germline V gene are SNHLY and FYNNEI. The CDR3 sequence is CASSPTREGYNEQFF. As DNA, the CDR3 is TGTGCCAGCAGCCCCACTAGGGAGGGTTACAATGAGCAGTTCTTC. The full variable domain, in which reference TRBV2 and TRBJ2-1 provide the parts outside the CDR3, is EPEVTQTPSHQVTQMGQEVILRCVPISNHLYFYWYRQILGQKVEFLVSFYNNEISEKSEIFDDQFSVERPDGSNFTLKIRSTKLEDSAMYFCASSPTREGYNEQFFGPGTRLTVL.